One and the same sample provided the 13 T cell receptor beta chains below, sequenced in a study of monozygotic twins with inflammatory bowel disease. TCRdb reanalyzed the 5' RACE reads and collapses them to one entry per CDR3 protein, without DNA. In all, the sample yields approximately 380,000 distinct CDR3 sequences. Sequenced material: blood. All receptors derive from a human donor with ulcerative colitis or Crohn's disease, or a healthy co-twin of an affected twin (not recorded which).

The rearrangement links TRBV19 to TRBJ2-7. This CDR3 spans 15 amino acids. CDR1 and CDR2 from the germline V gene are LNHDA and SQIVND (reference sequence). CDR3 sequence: CASSIPYGSSYEQYF.

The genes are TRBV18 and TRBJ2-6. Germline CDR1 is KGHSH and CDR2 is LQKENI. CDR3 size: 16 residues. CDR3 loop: CASSPIRVSGANVLTF.

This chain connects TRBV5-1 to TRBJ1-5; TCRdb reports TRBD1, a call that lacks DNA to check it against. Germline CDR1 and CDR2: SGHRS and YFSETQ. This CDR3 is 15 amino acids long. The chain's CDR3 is CASSPLTGPDQPQHF. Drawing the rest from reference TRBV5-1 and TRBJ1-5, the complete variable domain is KAGVTQTPRYLIKTRGQQVTLSCSPISGHRSVSWYQQTPGQGLQFLFEYFSETQRNKGNFPGRFSGRQFSNSRSEMNVSTLELGDSALYLCASSPLTGPDQPQHFGDGTRLSIL.

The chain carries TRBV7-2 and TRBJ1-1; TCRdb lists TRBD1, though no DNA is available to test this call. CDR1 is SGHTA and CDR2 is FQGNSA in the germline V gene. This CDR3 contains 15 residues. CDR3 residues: CASSVRTGYLTEAFF.

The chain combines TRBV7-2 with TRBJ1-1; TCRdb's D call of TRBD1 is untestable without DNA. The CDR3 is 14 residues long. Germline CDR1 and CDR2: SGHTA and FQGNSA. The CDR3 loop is CASRPGKVNTEAFF.

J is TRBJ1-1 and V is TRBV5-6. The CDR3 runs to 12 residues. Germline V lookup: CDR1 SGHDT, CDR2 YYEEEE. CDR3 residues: CASSFWAAEAFF.

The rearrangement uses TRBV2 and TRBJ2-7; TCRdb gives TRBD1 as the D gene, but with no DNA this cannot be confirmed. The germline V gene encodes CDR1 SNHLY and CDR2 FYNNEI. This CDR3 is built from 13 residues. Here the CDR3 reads CASSGVEGGEQYF.

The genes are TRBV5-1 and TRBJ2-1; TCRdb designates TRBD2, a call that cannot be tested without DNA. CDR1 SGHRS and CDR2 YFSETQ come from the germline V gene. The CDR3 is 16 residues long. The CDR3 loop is CASSRTSGAVYNQQFF. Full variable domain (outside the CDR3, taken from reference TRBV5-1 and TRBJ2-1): KAGVTQTPRYLIKTRGQQVTLSCSPISGHRSVSWYQQTPGQGLQFLFEYFSETQRNKGNFPGRFSGRQFSNSRSEMNVSTLELGDSALYLCASSRTSGAVYNQQFFGPGTRLTVL.

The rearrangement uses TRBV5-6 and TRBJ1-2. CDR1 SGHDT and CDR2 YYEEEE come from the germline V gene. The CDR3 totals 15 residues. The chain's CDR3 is CASSRDKTASYGYTF.

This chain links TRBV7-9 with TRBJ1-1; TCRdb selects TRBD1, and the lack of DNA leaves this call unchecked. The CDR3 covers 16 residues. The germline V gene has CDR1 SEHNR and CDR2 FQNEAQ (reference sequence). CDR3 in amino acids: CASSSGTGYGGTEAFF.

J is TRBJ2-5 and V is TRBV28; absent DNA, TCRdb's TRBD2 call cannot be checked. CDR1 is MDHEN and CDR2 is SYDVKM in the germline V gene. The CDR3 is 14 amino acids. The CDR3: CASSFYSGGETQYF.

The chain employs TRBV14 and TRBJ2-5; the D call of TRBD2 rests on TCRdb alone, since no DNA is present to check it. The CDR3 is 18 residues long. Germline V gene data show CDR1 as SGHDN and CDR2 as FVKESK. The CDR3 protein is CASSQDEALVTGQETQYF.

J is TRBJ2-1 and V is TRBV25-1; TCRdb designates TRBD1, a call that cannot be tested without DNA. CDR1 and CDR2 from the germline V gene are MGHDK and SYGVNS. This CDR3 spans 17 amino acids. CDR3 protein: CASSEWGTGGDYNEQFF.